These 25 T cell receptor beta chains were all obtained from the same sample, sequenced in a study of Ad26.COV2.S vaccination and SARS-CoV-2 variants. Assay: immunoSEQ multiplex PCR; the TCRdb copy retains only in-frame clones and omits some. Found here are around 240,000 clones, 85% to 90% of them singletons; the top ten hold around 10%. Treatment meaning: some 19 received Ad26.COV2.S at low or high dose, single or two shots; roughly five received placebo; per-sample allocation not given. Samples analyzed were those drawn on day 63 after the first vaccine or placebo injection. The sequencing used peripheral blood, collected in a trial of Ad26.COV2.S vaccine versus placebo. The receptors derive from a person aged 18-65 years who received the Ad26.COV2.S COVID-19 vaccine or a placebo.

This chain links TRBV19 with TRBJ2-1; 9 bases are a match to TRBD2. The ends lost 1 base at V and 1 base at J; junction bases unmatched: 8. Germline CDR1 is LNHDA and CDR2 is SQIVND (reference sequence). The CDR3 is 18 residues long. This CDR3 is CASSIALAGGPSYNEQFF. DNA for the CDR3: TGTGCCAGTAGTATAGCCCTCGCGGGGGGGCCTTCCTACAATGAGCAGTTCTTC.

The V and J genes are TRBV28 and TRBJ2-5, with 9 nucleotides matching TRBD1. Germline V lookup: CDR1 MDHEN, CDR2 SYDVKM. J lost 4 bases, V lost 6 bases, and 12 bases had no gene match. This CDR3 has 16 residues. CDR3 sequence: CASRSQQGAGGETQYF. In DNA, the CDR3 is TGTGCCAGCAGATCGCAACAGGGGGCAGGAGGAGAGACCCAGTACTTC.

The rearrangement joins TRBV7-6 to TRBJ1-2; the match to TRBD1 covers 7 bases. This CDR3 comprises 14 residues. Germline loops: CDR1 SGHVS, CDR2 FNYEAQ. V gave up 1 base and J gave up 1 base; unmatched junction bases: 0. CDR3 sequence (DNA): TGTGCCAGCAGCTTAGGGGACAGTAACTATGGCTACACCTTC. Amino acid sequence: CASSLGDSNYGYTF.

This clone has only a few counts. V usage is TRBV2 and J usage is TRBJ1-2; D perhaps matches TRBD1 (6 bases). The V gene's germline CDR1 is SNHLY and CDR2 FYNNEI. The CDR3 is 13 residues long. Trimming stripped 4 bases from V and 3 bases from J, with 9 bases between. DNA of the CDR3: TGTGCCAGCAGTGCCAACAGGGACTATGGCTACACCTTC. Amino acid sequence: CASSANRDYGYTF.

CDR3 bases: TGTGCCAGCTCACCACTCGGACAGGGGGTGGGGAGTGGCTACACCTTC. Protein sequence: CASSPLGQGVGSGYTF. The J gene is TRBJ1-2, the V gene TRBV18; 10 positions match TRBD1. Per the germline V gene, CDR1 is KGHSH and CDR2 is LQKENI. V trimming: 1 base; J trimming: 7 bases; junction bases outside the gene matches: 9. CDR3 length: 16 amino acids.

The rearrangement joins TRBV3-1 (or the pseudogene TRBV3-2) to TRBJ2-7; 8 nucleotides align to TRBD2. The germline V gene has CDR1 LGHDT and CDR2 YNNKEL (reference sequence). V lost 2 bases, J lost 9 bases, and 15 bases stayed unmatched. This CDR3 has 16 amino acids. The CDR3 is CASSQPGAGAPPRQYF. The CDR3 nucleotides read TGTGCCAGCAGCCAACCAGGAGCGGGGGCCCCGCCGAGGCAGTACTTC.

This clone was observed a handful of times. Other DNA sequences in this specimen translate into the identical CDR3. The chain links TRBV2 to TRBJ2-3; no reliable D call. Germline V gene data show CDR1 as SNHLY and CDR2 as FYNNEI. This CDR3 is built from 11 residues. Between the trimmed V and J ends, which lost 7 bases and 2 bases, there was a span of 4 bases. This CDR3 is CASTSTDTQYF. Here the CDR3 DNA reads TGTGCCAGCACCTCCACAGATACGCAGTATTTT.

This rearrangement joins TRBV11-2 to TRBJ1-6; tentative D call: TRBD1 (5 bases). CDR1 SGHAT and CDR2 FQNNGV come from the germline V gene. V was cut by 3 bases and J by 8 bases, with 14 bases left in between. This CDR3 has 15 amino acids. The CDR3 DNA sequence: TGTGCCAGCAGCTTGAGGGGCTTCAGGGATTCACCCCTCCACTTT. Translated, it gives CASSLRGFRDSPLHF.

CDR3 protein: CASSFRGSNEQFF. CDR3 bases: TGTGCCAGCAGCTTCCGGGGTTCCAATGAGCAGTTCTTC. The chain couples TRBV7-2 to TRBJ2-1, with TRBD2 as a possible D gene (5 bases). The CDR3 sequence is 13 residues long. Trimming removed 3 bases at V and 6 bases at J, with 9 bases between. Germline-derived CDR1 and CDR2 are SGHTA and FQGNSA.

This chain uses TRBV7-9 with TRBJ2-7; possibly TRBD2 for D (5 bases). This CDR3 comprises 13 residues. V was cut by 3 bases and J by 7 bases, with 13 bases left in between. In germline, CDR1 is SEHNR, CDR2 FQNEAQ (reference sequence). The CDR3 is CASSLSEGGEQYF. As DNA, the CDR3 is TGTGCCAGCAGCTTGAGTGAGGGTGGGGAGCAGTACTTC.

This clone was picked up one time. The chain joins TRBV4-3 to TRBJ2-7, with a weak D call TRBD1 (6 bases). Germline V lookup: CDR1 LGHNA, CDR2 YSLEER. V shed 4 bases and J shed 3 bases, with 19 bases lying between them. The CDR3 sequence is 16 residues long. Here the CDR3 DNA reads TGCGCCAGCAGCCCGGCCGTCGGCAGGGGCTTCTACGAGCAGTACTTC. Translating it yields CASSPAVGRGFYEQYF.

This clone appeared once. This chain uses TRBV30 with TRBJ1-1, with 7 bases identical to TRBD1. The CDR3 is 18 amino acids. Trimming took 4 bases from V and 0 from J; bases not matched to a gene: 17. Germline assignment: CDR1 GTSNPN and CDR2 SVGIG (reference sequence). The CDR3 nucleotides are TGTGCCTGGATTTCCGGGGCCTTAATCGGGACAGTGAACACTGAAGCTTTCTTT. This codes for CAWISGALIGTVNTEAFF. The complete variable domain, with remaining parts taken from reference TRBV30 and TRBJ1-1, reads SQTIHQWPATLVQPVGSPLSLECTVEGTSNPNLYWYRQAAGRGLQLLFYSVGIGQISSEVPQNLSASRPQDRQFILSSKKLLLSDSGFYLCAWISGALIGTVNTEAFFGQGTRLTVV.

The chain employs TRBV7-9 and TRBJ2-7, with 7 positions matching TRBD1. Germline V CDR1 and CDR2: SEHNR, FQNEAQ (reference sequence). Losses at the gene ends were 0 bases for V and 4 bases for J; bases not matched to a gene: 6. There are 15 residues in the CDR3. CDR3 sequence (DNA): TGTGCCAGCAGCTTAGCGTCGGTACAGGGGTACGAGCAGTACTTC. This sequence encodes CASSLASVQGYEQYF.

The CDR3 spells CASSSRTGLRWELFF. For the CDR3, the DNA is TGTGCCAGCAGTTCGAGGACAGGGCTGAGGTGGGAGCTGTTTTTT. The chain has TRBV25-1 and TRBJ2-2; 8 bases match TRBD1. The CDR3 has 15 amino acids. From germline, CDR1 is MGHDK and CDR2 SYGVNS. V gave up 5 bases and J gave up 9 bases; unmatched junction bases: 11.

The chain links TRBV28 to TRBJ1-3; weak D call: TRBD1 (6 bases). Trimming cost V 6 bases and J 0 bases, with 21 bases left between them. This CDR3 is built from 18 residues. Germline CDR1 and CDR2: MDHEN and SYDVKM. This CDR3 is CASSPPRGGGSSGNTIYF. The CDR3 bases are TGTGCCAGCAGCCCTCCGAGGGGGGGTGGAAGCTCTGGAAACACCATATATTTT.

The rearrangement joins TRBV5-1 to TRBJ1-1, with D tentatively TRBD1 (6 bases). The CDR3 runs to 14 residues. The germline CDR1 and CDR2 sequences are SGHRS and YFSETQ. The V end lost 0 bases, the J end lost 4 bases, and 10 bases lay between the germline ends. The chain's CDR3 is CASSLGQVSTEAFF. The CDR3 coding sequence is TGCGCCAGCAGCTTGGGACAGGTTAGCACTGAAGCTTTCTTT.

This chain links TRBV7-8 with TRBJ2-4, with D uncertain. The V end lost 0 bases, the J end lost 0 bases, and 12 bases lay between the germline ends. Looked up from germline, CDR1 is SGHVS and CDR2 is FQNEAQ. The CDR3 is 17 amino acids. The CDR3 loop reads CASSLAQVALAKNIQYF. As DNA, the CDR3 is TGTGCCAGCAGCTTAGCCCAGGTTGCGCTAGCCAAAAACATTCAGTACTTC.

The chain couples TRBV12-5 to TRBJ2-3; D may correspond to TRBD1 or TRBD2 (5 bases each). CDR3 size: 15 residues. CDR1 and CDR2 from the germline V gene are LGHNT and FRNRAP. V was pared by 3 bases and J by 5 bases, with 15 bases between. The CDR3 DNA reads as TGTGCTAGTGGTTTCGGGCGGGCGCAGGGAGATACGCAGTATTTT. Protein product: CASGFGRAQGDTQYF.

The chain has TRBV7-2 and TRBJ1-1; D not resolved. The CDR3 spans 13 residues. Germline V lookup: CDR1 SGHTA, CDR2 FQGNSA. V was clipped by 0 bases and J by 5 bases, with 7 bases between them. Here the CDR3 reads CASSLAMRTEAFF. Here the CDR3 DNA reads TGTGCCAGCAGCTTAGCGATGAGAACTGAAGCTTTCTTT.

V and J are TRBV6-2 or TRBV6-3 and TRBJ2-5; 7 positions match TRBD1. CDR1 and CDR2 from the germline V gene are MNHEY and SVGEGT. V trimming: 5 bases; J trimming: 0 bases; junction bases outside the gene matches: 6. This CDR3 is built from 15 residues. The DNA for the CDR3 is TGTGCCAGCAGTCCGCGGACAGGATACCAAGAGACCCAGTACTTC. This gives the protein CASSPRTGYQETQYF.

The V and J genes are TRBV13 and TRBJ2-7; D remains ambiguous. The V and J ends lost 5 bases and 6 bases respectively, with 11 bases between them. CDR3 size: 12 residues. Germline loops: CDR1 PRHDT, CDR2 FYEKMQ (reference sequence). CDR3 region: CASSTASSEQYF. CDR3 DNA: TGTGCCAGCAGCACCGCAAGTAGCGAGCAGTACTTC.

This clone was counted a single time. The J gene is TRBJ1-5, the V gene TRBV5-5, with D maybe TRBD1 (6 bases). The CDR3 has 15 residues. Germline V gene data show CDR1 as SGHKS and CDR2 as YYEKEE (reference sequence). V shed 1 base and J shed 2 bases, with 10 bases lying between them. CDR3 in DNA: TGTGCCAGCAGCTTGCAGGACAGTCGCAATCAGCCCCAGCATTTT. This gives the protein CASSLQDSRNQPQHF.

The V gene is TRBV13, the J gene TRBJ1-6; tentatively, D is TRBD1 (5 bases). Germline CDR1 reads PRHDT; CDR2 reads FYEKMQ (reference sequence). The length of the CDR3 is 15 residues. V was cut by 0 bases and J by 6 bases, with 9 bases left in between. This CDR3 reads CASSLGTVINSPLHF. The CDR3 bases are TGTGCCAGCAGCTTAGGGACAGTGATTAATTCACCCCTCCACTTT.

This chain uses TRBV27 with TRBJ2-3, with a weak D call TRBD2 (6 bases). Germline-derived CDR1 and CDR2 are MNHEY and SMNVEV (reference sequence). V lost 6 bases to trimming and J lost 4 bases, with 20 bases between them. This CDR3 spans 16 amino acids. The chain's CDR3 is CASSPSARRDADTQYF. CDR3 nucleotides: TGTGCCAGCAGCCCCTCCGCCCGGAGGGACGCAGATACGCAGTATTTT.

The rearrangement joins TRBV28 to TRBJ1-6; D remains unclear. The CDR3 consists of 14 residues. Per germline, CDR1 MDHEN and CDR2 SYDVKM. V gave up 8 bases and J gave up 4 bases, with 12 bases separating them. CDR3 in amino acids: CASRSPSYNSPLHF. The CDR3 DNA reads TGTGCCAGCCGGTCTCCCAGTTATAATTCACCCCTCCACTTT.